What follows is one T cell receptor beta chain and its context. Within the sample, other DNA sequences also encode this same CDR3. This specimen comes from a study of shared clonotypes between healthy human individuals. The germline V gene has CDR1 SGDLS and CDR2 YYNGEE. The CDR3 consists of 14 residues. J gave up 1 base and V 3 bases, and 0 bases lay outside the gene matches. Study processing details: ImmunoSEQ sequences covered only the junction and lacked quality scores; filtering therefore differed. The protocol was immunoSEQ multiplex PCR, while the TCRdb copy is restricted to in-frame clones and leaves out a portion. Clone size and the V and J calls come from that table; the DNA yielded D and trimming. The sample has approximately 2.4 million clones, roughly 95% seen once.

The source of this sequence is a man aged 18 to 30 in good health. The sequenced material came from naive CD4+ T cells sorted from blood. The subset denotes: CD45RA+ positively selected. V gene TRBV9 combines with J gene TRBJ2-3; the match to TRBD2 covers 9 bases. The chain's CDR3 is CASSGTSGTDTQYF. The CDR3 region has the DNA TGTGCCAGCAGCGGGACTAGCGGCACAGATACGCAGTATTTT.